This TCR beta chain was captured by sequencing in a study of vaccination effects on CD4 cells after COVID-19. Notes on this clone: Its target is not known.

Antigen-specific CD4+ T cells were expanded with viral peptide pools in the ViraFEST assay before sequencing. CD4+ T cell isolation took place after less than 13 days of culture. The germline CDR1 and CDR2 sequences are KGHDR and SFDVKD. The CDR3 is made up of 14 amino acids. The V end was cut by 0 bases, the J end by 3 bases, with 6 bases between. Repertoires were generated with immunoSEQ multiplex PCR, while TCRdb's copy carries only in-frame clones and drops some. This table holds about 54,000 clones, 80% to 85% found once. The sample consisted of CD4+ T cells from PBMCs cultured with HCoV-229E spike peptides, taken before COVID-19 vaccination. The chain uses TRBV24-1 and TRBJ2-3; D might be TRBD2 (5 bases). This TCR derives from a human donor who received a COVID-19 vaccine. Written as DNA, the CDR3 is TGTGCCACCAGTGATTTGCGGACTACAGATACGCAGTATTTT. It encodes CATSDLRTTDTQYF.